This T cell receptor (beta chain) came from a study of blood T cell repertoires in COVID-19. Study-level information: The United States, Italy and Spain supplied acute and convalescent COVID-19 samples. From T cells, B-cell-depleted T cells, or PBMCs came the material, which was cDNA or gDNA.

The CDR3 contains 17 residues. The V gene's germline CDR1 is SGHRS and CDR2 YFSETQ. V lost 0 bases and J lost 1; bases outside the gene matches: 6. Per the authors' pipeline: Reference gene primers were amplified, and this amplification served to estimate nucleated cell counts. Measured with immunoSEQ multiplex PCR; TCRdb has only the in-frame clones, and not every one. V and J calls and clone size are as listed in that table; D and trimming were resolved from the DNA. Altogether approximately 170,000 clones are present, roughly 80% being singletons, with the ten largest covering more than 2.5%. This chain links TRBV5-1 with TRBJ1-3, with 8 nucleotides matching TRBD1. Input material: PBMCs or T cells enriched from blood (not recorded which). The clonotype was recovered from a woman in her 30s who had recovered from COVID-19. CDR3 amino acids: CASSLARTGSSGNTIYF. DNA of the CDR3: TGCGCCAGCAGCTTGGCAAGGACAGGGAGTTCTGGAAACACCATATATTTT.